The 13 T cell receptor beta chains below all came from one sample that was sequenced in a study of human T cells and chemical hapten exposure. TCRdb processed the RACE reads anew with MiXCR; each CDR3 protein has one entry. The data hold about 80,000 distinct CDR3 sequences, with around 15% observed a single time. Sample time point: pre-sensitization, week 0. Treatment: therapeutic diphenylcyclopropenone sensitization with weekly scalp DPC. Sequencing used whole blood, obtained in connection with sensitization to the hapten diphenylcyclopropenone (DPC). These receptor sequences come from a woman between 45 and 60 years old with alopecia areata. Some clones in this sample may be carry-over from other donors' samples.

The gene calls are TRBV20-1 and TRBJ2-3, with 13 bases aligning to TRBD2. The germline V gene has CDR1 DFQATT and CDR2 SNEGSKA (reference sequence). V dropped 3 bases and J dropped 4; count of bases not matched to a gene: 4. The CDR3 totals 15 residues. The CDR3 loop reads CSARGTSGISDTQYF. For the CDR3, the DNA is TGCAGTGCTAGGGGGACTAGCGGGATATCAGATACGCAGTATTTT.

There are a few counts of this clonotype. The V gene is TRBV2, the J gene TRBJ1-6, with a weak D call TRBD1 (6 bases). Germline-derived CDR1 and CDR2 are SNHLY and FYNNEI. Trimming left V 8 bases short and J 2 bases short, with 16 bases between. The length of the CDR3 is 16 residues. For the CDR3, the DNA is TGTGCCAGCCTGACCGCCGGGACAACCTATAATTCACCCCTCCACTTT. Translated, it gives CASLTAGTTYNSPLHF.

This clonotype was seen a few times. This chain links TRBV2 with TRBJ2-1, with TRBD2 identical over 8 bases. The CDR3 loop spans 16 amino acids. The V and J ends lost 4 bases and 9 bases, in that order; junction bases with no gene match: 14. Per germline, CDR1 SNHLY and CDR2 FYNNEI. CDR3 amino acids: CASSAELGLALSEQFF. The CDR3 nucleotides read TGTGCCAGCAGTGCGGAGTTAGGACTAGCTCTAAGTGAGCAGTTCTTC.

This clonotype was detected only a few times. The chain combines TRBV6-6 with TRBJ1-1, with D uncertain. Germline values: CDR1 MNHNY, CDR2 SVGAGI (reference sequence). The CDR3 consists of 13 residues. The V and J ends lost 9 bases and 0 bases respectively, with 11 bases between them. The DNA of the CDR3 is TGTGCCAGTAGGGCCATAATGAACACTGAAGCTTTCTTT. Its protein product is CASRAIMNTEAFF.

This clonotype was seen many times. The CDR3 nucleotides read TGTGCCAGCAGCTTAATCGAGGGTTATAACACTGAAGCTTTCTTT. Translation gives CASSLIEGYNTEAFF. This chain uses TRBV5-6 with TRBJ1-1; no clear D gene. V shed 2 bases and J shed 2 bases, with 13 bases lying between them. Germline CDR1 is SGHDT and CDR2 is YYEEEE. CDR3 length: 15 residues.

This chain joins TRBV20-1 and TRBJ2-1; D is unresolved. This CDR3 comprises 13 residues. Trimming pared 0 bases from V and 4 bases from J, leaving 7 bases between. The V gene's germline CDR1 is DFQATT and CDR2 SNEGSKA (reference sequence). In DNA form, the CDR3 reads TGCAGTGCTAGAGATCACTGGTACAATGAGCAGTTCTTC. Translation: CSARDHWYNEQFF.

In this sample, this clonotype turned up a few times. V is TRBV5-5 and J is TRBJ1-3; unclear D gene. CDR3 length: 17 amino acids. The germline V gene encodes CDR1 SGHKS and CDR2 YYEKEE (reference sequence). The V gene lost 6 bases and the J gene lost 2 bases, with 21 bases spanning the gap. CDR3 loop: CASTRGEGMVTGNTIYF. The CDR3 nucleotides read TGTGCCAGCACCAGAGGTGAAGGGATGGTAACTGGAAACACCATATATTTT.

At least ten counts were recorded for this clonotype. This chain connects TRBV29-1 to TRBJ1-5, with D perhaps matching TRBD1 (6 bases). The V gene's germline CDR1 is SQVTM and CDR2 ANQGSEA. V was pared by 6 bases and J by 0 bases, with 12 bases between. The CDR3 length is 14 residues. CDR3 protein: CSVHTGNSNQPQHF. In nucleotides, the CDR3 is TGCAGCGTCCATACAGGGAATAGCAATCAGCCCCAGCATTTT.

The V and J genes are TRBV5-1 and TRBJ1-2, with D maybe TRBD1 (5 bases). The CDR3 contains 13 residues. Germline V CDR1 and CDR2: SGHRS, YFSETQ. Trimming pared 4 bases from V and 4 bases from J, leaving 11 bases between. The CDR3 here is CASSQSGSYGYTF. Here the CDR3 DNA reads TGCGCCAGCAGCCAATCAGGGTCCTATGGCTACACCTTC. Based on the CDR3 plus reference TRBV5-1 and TRBJ1-2, the full variable domain is KAGVTQTPRYLIKTRGQQVTLSCSPISGHRSVSWYQQTPGQGLQFLFEYFSETQRNKGNFPGRFSGRQFSNSRSEMNVSTLELGDSALYLCASSQSGSYGYTFGSGTRLTVV.

This clonotype came up a few times. The CDR3 sequence is CASSQGTGADTQYF. Written as DNA, the CDR3 is TGTGCCAGCAGCCAAGGGACTGGCGCAGATACGCAGTATTTT. This rearrangement joins TRBV3-1 to TRBJ2-3; tentative D call: TRBD2 (5 bases). This CDR3 comprises 14 residues. Per the germline V gene, CDR1 is LGHDT and CDR2 is YNNKEL (reference sequence). V gave up 1 base and J gave up 4 bases, with 9 bases separating them.

The chain employs TRBV20-1 and TRBJ2-2, with 8 bases identical to TRBD2. Germline V gives CDR1 DFQATT, CDR2 SNEGSKA (reference sequence). The trim removed 3 bases at V and 1 base at J, leaving 1 base unmatched. The CDR3 has 14 residues. CDR3 region: CSASTSGNTGELFF. CDR3 bases: TGCAGTGCTAGTACTAGCGGGAACACCGGGGAGCTGTTTTTT.

This chain connects TRBV7-9 to TRBJ2-7, with TRBD1 matching 8 bases. The CDR3 sequence is 15 residues long. V gave up 4 bases and J gave up 0 bases; unmatched junction bases: 5. The germline V gene encodes CDR1 SEHNR and CDR2 FQNEAQ (reference sequence). In DNA, the CDR3 is TGTGCCAGCAGCTCAACAGGGGGTCCCTCCTACGAGCAGTACTTC. Protein product: CASSSTGGPSYEQYF.

There are many counts of this clonotype. This sequence joins TRBV20-1 and TRBJ1-5; the match to TRBD1 covers 8 bases. V trimming: 5 bases; J trimming: 0 bases; junction bases outside the gene matches: 6. The CDR3 contains 15 residues. Germline V CDR1 and CDR2: DFQATT, SNEGSKA (reference sequence). The CDR3, as DNA: TGCAGTGCTGAGGGACAGGCCTATAGCAATCAGCCCCAGCATTTT. This sequence encodes CSAEGQAYSNQPQHF.